Listed below are T cell receptor beta chains from one sample, sequenced in a study of blood T cell repertoires in COVID-19. The protocol was immunoSEQ multiplex PCR, while the TCRdb copy is restricted to in-frame clones and leaves out a portion. The table has 300,000 to 400,000 clones, roughly 90% seen once. The sequenced sample was PBMCs or T cells enriched from blood (not recorded which). Source of these receptors: a woman aged 30 to 39 with acute COVID-19. The CDR3 runs from the conserved cysteine through the conserved F or W. The D gene is left open where the match is weak. The size field is filled for only some rows; it gives once, few, many or a size class.

TRBV2	-	TRBD1	TRBJ2-7	TGTGCCAGCATTCCGACAGGGGGGGAGAGCGAGCAGTACTTC	CASIPTGGESEQYF
TRBV5-1	-	-	TRBJ2-3	TGCGCCAGCAGCTTGGAAAGCAAGAGCACAGATACGCAGTATTTT	CASSLESKSTDTQYF
TRBV5-8	-	-	TRBJ2-3	TGTGCCAGCAGCTTGGTCGTTAGCACAGATACGCAGTATTTT	CASSLVVSTDTQYF
TRBV5-5	few	TRBD1	TRBJ1-2	TGTGCCAGCAGCTCCGCGAATTCCTTCACAGGGGAAGGTGGCTACACCTTC	CASSSANSFTGEGGYTF
TRBV3-1/TRBV3-2	-	TRBD1	TRBJ2-7	TGTGCCAGCAGCCAACCAGGGGGCTTCTACGAGCAGTACTTC	CASSQPGGFYEQYF
TRBV6-1	-	TRBD1	TRBJ1-2	TGTGCCAGCAGTGAAGCGGGACAGGGAGCCAGAAAGCGAATACTGCTTGGCTACACCTTC	CASSEAGQGARKRILLGYTF
TRBV24-1	-	-	TRBJ2-7	TGTGCCACCACCGTCGGTTTCTACGAGCAGTACTTC	CATTVGFYEQYF
TRBV5-1	-	TRBD2	TRBJ2-3	TGCGCCAGCAGCTCGCCCACGGGGGGGCTAGAGGATACGCAGTATTTT	CASSSPTGGLEDTQYF
TRBV5-5	-	TRBD2	TRBJ2-7	TGTGCCAGCAGCCCGGGGACTAGCGGGGTTTTAGTCTACGAGCAGTACTTC	CASSPGTSGVLVYEQYF
TRBV18	-	-	TRBJ2-1	TGTGCCAGCTCACCTTTAGGGACATTTTCCTACAATGAGCAGTTCTTC	CASSPLGTFSYNEQFF
TRBV9	-	TRBD2	TRBJ2-2	TGTGCCAGCAGCGTATCTAGCGGGGCCGGGGAGCTGTTTTTT	CASSVSSGAGELFF
TRBV7-9	-	-	TRBJ2-5	TGTGCCAGCAGCTCAAAGTACAGCCAAGAGACCCAGTACTTC	CASSSKYSQETQYF
TRBV2	-	-	TRBJ1-1	TGTGCCAGCAGTTCAGGGGTTACTGAAGCTTTCTTT	CASSSGVTEAFF
TRBV29-1	-	-	TRBJ1-1	TGCAGCGCTGCCCCGATGAGGAACACTGAAGCTTTCTTT	CSAAPMRNTEAFF
TRBV5-1	-	TRBD1	TRBJ1-2	TGCGCCAGCAGCTTGCAGACAGGGGGCACTAACTATGGCTACACCTTC	CASSLQTGGTNYGYTF
TRBV5-1	-	-	TRBJ2-7	TGCGCCAGCAGCTTGGTCAGAACAGGGAGCTCCTACGAGCAGTACTTC	CASSLVRTGSSYEQYF
TRBV11-3	-	TRBD1	TRBJ2-5	TGTGCCAGCAGCTTAGGGGGATCGGGACAGCAAGAGACCCAGTACTTC	CASSLGGSGQQETQYF
TRBV10-1	-	TRBD2	TRBJ2-3	TGCGCCAGCAGTGAGTCTTTGAGCGGGGGGGTTCTGACGCAGTATTTT	CASSESLSGGVLTQYF
TRBV11-3	-	TRBD1	TRBJ1-1	TGTGCCAGCAGCCTCGGACAGGGTGAAGCTTTCTTT	CASSLGQGEAFF
TRBV5-8	-	TRBD1	TRBJ2-2	TGTGCCAGCAGCGTCGAGCCGGGACAGGGGGCTTCCGGGGAGCTGTTTTTT	CASSVEPGQGASGELFF
TRBV7-8	-	TRBD2	TRBJ2-5	TGTGCCAGCAGCTTTGCCGGACTAGCGTTGTGGACCCAGTACTTC	CASSFAGLALWTQYF
TRBV7-3	-	TRBD2	TRBJ2-1	TGTGCCAGCAGCCCACGCTCGCGGGGGGCCTACAATGAGCAGTTCTTC	CASSPRSRGAYNEQFF
TRBV7-2	-	-	TRBJ2-5	TGTGCCAGCAGCTTCGGGGGTTCAAGAGAGACCCAGTACTTC	CASSFGGSRETQYF
TRBV7-3	-	TRBD1	TRBJ1-6	TGTGCCAGCAGCCCCCAAGGGACAGGGGGACAATCACCCCTCCACTTT	CASSPQGTGGQSPLHF
TRBV5-1	-	-	TRBJ2-3	TGCGCCAGCAGCCTAAGCCGGGGAGCACGCACAGATACGCAGTATTTT	CASSLSRGARTDTQYF
TRBV24-1	-	-	TRBJ2-7	TGTGCCACCAGTGATGGACACTACGAGCAGTACTTC	CATSDGHYEQYF
TRBV3-1/TRBV3-2	-	-	TRBJ1-4	TGTGCCAGCAGCCCCTCAGGACAGATCAATGAAAAACTGTTTTTT	CASSPSGQINEKLFF
TRBV9	-	-	TRBJ1-6	TGTGCCAGCAGCGTAGCCGGTCCGGGAAATTCACCCCTCCACTTT	CASSVAGPGNSPLHF
TRBV2	once	TRBD1	TRBJ1-2	TGTGCCAGCAGACAGGGGAACGATGGCTACACCTTC	CASRQGNDGYTF
TRBV9	-	-	TRBJ2-3	TGTGCCAGCAGCGTCGGGGGAGGTACGCAGTATTTT	CASSVGGGTQYF
TRBV5-1	-	-	TRBJ1-1	TGCGCCAGCAGCTTTACAGGCCCCCCTAGTGAAGCTTTCTTT	CASSFTGPPSEAFF